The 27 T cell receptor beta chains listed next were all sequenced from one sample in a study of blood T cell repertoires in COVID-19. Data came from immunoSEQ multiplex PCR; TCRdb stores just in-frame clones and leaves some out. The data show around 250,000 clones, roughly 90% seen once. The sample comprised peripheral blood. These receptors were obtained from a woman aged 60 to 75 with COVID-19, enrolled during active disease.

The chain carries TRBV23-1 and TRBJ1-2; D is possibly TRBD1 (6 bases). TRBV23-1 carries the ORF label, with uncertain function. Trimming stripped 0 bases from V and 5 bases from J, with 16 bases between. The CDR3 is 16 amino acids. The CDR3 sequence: CASSQSRGAKPYGYTF. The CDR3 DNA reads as TGCGCCAGCAGTCAATCTCGGGGGGCAAAACCTTATGGCTACACCTTC.

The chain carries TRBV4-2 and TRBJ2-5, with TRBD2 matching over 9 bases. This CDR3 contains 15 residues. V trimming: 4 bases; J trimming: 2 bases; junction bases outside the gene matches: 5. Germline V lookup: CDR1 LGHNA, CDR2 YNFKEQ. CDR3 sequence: CASSLAGADQETQYF. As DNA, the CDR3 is TGTGCCAGCAGCCTAGCGGGGGCCGATCAAGAGACCCAGTACTTC.

CDR3 residues: CASSPTGTDTQYF. DNA for the CDR3: TGTGCCAGCAGCCCAACAGGGACGGATACGCAGTATTTT. This sequence joins TRBV7-3 and TRBJ2-3; D is possibly TRBD1 (6 bases). From germline, CDR1 is SGHTA and CDR2 FQGTGA. The CDR3 length is 13 residues. Trimming cost V 5 bases and J 6 bases, with 12 bases left between them.

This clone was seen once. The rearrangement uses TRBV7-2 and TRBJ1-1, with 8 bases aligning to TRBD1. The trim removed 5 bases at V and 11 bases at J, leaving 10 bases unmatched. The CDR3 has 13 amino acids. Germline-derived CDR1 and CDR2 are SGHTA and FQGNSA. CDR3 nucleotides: TGTGCCAGCAGCCCTGTCGGACGGACAGGGGCTTTCTTT. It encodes CASSPVGRTGAFF. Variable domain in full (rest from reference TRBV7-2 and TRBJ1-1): GAGVSQSPSNKVTEKGKDVELRCDPISGHTALYWYRQSLGQGLEFLIYFQGNSAPDKSGLPSDRFSAERTGGSVSTLTIQRTQQEDSAVYLCASSPVGRTGAFFGQGTRLTVV.

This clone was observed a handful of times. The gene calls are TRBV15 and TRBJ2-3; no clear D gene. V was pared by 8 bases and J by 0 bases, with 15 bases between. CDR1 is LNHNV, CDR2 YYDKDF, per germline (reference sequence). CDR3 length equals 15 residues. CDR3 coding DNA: TGTGCCACCCGAGATGGTCTTACTAGCACAGATACGCAGTATTTT. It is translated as CATRDGLTSTDTQYF. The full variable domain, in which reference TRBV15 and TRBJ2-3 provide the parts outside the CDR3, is DAMVIQNPRYQVTQFGKPVTLSCSQTLNHNVMYWYQQKSSQAPKLLFHYYDKDFNNEADTPDNFQSRRPNTSFCFLDIRSPGLGDTAMYLCATRDGLTSTDTQYFGPGTRLTVL.

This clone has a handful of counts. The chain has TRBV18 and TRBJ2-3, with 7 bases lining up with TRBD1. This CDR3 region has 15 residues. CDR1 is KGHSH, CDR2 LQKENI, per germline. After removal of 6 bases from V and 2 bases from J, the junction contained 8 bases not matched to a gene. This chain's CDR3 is CASSSRDSPTDTQYF. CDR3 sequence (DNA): TGTGCCAGCTCCTCTAGGGACAGTCCCACAGATACGCAGTATTTT. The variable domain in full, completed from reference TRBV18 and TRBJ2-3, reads NAGVMQNPRHLVRRRGQEARLRCSPMKGHSHVYWYRQLPEEGLKFMVYLQKENIIDESGMPKERFSAEFPKEGPSILRIQQVVRGDSAAYFCASSSRDSPTDTQYFGPGTRLTVL.

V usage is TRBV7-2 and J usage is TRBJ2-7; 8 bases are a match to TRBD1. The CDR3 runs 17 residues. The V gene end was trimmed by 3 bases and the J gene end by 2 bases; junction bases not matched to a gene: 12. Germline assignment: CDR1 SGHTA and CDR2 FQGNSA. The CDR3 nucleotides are TGTGCCAGCAGCTTGTGGGGTACCGGACAGGGAGCCTACGAGCAGTACTTC. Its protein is CASSLWGTGQGAYEQYF.

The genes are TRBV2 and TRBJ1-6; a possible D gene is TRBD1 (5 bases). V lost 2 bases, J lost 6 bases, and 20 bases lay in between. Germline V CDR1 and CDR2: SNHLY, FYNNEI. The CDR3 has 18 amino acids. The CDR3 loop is CASSEWGGYREGNSPLHF. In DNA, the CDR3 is TGTGCCAGCAGTGAATGGGGGGGGTACCGGGAGGGTAATTCACCCCTCCACTTT. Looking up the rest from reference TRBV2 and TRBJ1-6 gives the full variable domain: EPEVTQTPSHQVTQMGQEVILRCVPISNHLYFYWYRQILGQKVEFLVSFYNNEISEKSEIFDDQFSVERPDGSNFTLKIRSTKLEDSAMYFCASSEWGGYREGNSPLHFGNGTRLTVT.

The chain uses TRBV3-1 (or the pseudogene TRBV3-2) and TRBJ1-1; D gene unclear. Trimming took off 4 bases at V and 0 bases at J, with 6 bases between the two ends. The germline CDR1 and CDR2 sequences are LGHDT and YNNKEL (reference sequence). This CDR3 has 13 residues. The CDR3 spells CASSLKLNTEAFF. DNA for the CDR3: TGTGCCAGCAGCCTCAAGCTGAACACTGAAGCTTTCTTT.

CDR3 protein: CASSYSTSGGETQYF. In DNA form, the CDR3 reads TGTGCCAGCAGTTACTCGACTAGCGGGGGGGAGACCCAGTACTTC. This chain links TRBV6-5 with TRBJ2-5, with 13 bases fitting TRBD2. This CDR3 contains 15 residues. Germline V gives CDR1 MNHEY, CDR2 SVGAGI. Germline trimming cut 0 bases from V and 5 bases from J; bases unmatched to any gene: 0.

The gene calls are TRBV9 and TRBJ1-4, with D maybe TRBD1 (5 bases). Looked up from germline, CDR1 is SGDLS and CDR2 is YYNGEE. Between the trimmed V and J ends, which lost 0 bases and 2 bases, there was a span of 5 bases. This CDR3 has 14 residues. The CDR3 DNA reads TGTGCCAGCAGCGTAGAGGGGACTAATGAAAAACTGTTTTTT. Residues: CASSVEGTNEKLFF.

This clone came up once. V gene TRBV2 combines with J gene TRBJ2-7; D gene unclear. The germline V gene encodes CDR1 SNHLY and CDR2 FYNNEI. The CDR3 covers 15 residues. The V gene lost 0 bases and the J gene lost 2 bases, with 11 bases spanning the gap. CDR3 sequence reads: CASSEAPTDTYEQYF. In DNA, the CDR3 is TGTGCCAGCAGTGAAGCTCCTACCGATACCTACGAGCAGTACTTC.

CDR3 nucleotide sequence: TGTGCCAGTAGCCGACCAGGGACAGTCTATGGCTACACCTTC. Translated, it gives CASSRPGTVYGYTF. J is TRBJ1-2 and V is TRBV19, with 7 bases matching TRBD1. CDR3 length: 14 residues. Losses at the gene ends were 6 bases for V and 4 bases for J; bases not matched to a gene: 8. Germline lookup yields CDR1 LNHDA and CDR2 SQIVND (reference sequence).

The CDR3 nucleotides are TGTGCCAGCAGCTTGCGGGATCTGGCAACTAATGAAAAACTGTTTTTT. It yields the protein CASSLRDLATNEKLFF. The J gene is TRBJ1-4, the V gene TRBV5-4, with D uncertain. Trimming pared 1 base from V and 0 bases from J, leaving 10 bases between. Germline values: CDR1 SGHNT, CDR2 YYREEE (reference sequence). CDR3 size: 16 residues.

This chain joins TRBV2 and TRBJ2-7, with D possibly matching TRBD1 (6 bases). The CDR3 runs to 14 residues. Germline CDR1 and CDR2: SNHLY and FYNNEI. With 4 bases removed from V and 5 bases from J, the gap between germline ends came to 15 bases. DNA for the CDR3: TGTGCCAGCAGTGTTCGACAGGTTACCAACGAGCAGTACTTC. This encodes CASSVRQVTNEQYF.

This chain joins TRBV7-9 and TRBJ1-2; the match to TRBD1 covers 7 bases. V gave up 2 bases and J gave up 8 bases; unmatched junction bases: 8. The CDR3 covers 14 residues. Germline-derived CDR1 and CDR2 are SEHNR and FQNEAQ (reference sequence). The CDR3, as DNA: TGTGCCAGCAGCTTATCGGGACAGTCTTTCGGCTACACCTTC. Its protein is CASSLSGQSFGYTF.

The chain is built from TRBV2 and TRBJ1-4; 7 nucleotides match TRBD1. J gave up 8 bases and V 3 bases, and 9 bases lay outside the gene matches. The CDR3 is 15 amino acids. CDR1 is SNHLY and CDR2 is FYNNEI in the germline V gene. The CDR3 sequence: CASSESDREGEKLFF. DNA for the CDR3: TGTGCCAGCAGTGAGTCCGACAGGGAAGGCGAAAAACTGTTTTTT.

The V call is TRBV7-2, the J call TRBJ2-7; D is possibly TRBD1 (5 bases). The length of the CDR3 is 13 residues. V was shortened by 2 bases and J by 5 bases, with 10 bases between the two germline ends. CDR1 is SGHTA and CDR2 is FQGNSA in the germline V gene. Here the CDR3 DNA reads TGTGCCAGCAGCTTAAGCAGGGTCGACGAGCAGTACTTC. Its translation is CASSLSRVDEQYF.

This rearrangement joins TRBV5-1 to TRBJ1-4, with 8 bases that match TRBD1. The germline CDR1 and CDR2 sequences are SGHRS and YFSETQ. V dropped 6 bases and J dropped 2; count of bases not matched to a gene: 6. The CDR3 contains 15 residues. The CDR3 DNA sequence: TGCGCCAGCAAGACAGGGGCGAGTACTAATGAAAAACTGTTTTTT. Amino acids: CASKTGASTNEKLFF. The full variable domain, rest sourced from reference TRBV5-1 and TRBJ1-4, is KAGVTQTPRYLIKTRGQQVTLSCSPISGHRSVSWYQQTPGQGLQFLFEYFSETQRNKGNFPGRFSGRQFSNSRSEMNVSTLELGDSALYLCASKTGASTNEKLFFGSGTQLSVL.

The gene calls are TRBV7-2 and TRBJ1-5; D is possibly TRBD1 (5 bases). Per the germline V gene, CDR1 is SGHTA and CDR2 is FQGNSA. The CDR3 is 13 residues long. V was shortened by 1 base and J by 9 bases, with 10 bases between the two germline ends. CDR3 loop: CASSLGPGGPQHF. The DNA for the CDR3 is TGTGCCAGCAGCTTAGGTCCCGGGGGGCCCCAGCATTTT.

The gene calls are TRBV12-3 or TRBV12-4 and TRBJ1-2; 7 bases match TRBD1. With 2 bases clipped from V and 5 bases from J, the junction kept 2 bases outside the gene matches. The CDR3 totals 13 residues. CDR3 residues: CASSLIQGYGYTF. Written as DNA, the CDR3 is TGTGCCAGCAGTTTAATACAGGGGTATGGCTACACCTTC.

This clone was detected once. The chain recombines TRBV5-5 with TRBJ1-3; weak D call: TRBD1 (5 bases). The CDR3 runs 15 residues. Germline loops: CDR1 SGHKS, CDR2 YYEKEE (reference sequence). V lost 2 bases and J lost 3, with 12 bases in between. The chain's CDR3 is CASSFASGIGNTIYF. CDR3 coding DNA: TGTGCCAGCAGCTTCGCCTCAGGGATTGGAAACACCATATATTTT.

The CDR3 spells CASSSGGHNEQFF. CDR3 nucleotides: TGTGCCAGCTCCAGCGGGGGACACAATGAGCAGTTCTTC. The gene calls are TRBV9 and TRBJ2-1; 8 bases map to TRBD2. CDR1 SGDLS and CDR2 YYNGEE come from the germline V gene. This CDR3 spans 13 amino acids. Germline trimming cut 7 bases from V and 5 bases from J; bases unmatched to any gene: 5.

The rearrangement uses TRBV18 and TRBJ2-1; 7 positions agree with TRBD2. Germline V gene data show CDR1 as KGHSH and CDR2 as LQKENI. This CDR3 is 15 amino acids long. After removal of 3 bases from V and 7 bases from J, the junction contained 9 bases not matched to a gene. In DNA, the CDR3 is TGTGCCAGCTCACCTTGGATAGCGGGTTCAAATGAGCAGTTCTTC. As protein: CASSPWIAGSNEQFF.

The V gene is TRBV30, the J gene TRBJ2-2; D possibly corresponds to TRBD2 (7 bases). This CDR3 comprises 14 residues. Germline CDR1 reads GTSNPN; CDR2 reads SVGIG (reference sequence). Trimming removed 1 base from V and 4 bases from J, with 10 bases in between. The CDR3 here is CAWSGGGATGELFF. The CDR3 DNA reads TGTGCCTGGAGTGGAGGGGGGGCCACCGGGGAGCTGTTTTTT.

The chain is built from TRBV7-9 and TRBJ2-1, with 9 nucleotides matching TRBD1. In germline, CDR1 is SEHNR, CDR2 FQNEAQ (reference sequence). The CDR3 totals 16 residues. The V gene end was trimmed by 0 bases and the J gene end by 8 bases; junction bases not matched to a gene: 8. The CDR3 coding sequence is TGTGCCAGCAGCTTAGCACGAGGACAGGGGAGGGATGAGCAGTTCTTC. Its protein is CASSLARGQGRDEQFF.

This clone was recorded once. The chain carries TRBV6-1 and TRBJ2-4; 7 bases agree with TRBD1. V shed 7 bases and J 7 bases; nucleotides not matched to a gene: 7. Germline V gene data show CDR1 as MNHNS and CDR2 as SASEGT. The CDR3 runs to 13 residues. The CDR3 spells CASNGDSVNIQYF. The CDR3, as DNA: TGTGCCAGCAATGGGGACAGCGTGAACATTCAGTACTTC.